This T cell receptor (beta chain) was found in a study of CD8+ T cells in alopecia areata. Study context: Patients took tofacitinib for 6 to 18 months, followed by 6 drug-free months.

The investigators collected lesional scalp punch biopsies and peripheral blood from alopecia areata patients. The germline gives CDR1 ENHRY, CDR2 SYGVKD. This CDR3 region has 13 residues. Trimming removed 2 bases from V and 3 bases from J, with 6 bases in between. Findings and limits, study-wide: Normal scalp had lower clonality than lesional scalp, with alopecia totalis/universalis lesions showing this most strongly.

cDNA prepared by RNA extraction and subsequent reverse transcription served as the template for sequencing. The assay was immunoSEQ multiplex PCR, and TCRdb's table has in-frame clones only and misses some. The sample shows around 140,000 clones, approximately 49% of them seen only once. To note about this clone: The antigen is unknown.

The sample was CD8+ T cells sorted from blood, taken at week 0. The rearrangement joins TRBV10-3 to TRBJ2-3; tentatively, D is TRBD2 (6 bases). This TCR came from a human donor with alopecia areata. The CDR3 loop reads CAISEAGTDTQYF. For the CDR3, the DNA is TGTGCCATCAGTGAGGCGGGGACAGATACGCAGTATTTT.